This T cell receptor (beta chain) originates from a study of blood T cell repertoires in COVID-19. Study-level information: COVID-19 samples collected from the United States, Italy and Spain covered acute and convalescent phases. From T cells, B-cell-depleted T cells, or PBMCs came the material, which was cDNA or gDNA.

Methods used by the authors: Cell counts per sample came from amplifying reference gene primers. Libraries were prepared by immunoSEQ multiplex PCR; TCRdb keeps only in-frame clonotypes and omits some of them. From that table come the V and J calls and clone size; the DNA was used to work out D and trimming. There are about 210,000 clones in the sample; roughly four fifths occur only once, and approximately 12% lies in the top ten. J was trimmed by 5 bases and V by 4 bases; bases with no gene match: 16. Germline lookup yields CDR1 SGHRS and CDR2 YFSETQ. The CDR3 sequence is 19 residues long. The receptor's source is a woman aged 40 to 50 with acute or convalescent COVID-19. The rearrangement joins TRBV5-1 to TRBJ2-1, with 12 bases aligning to TRBD2. Sample: peripheral blood. The CDR3 protein is CASSPSGWLAGGPNNEQFF. CDR3 coding DNA: TGCGCCAGCAGCCCATCCGGATGGCTAGCGGGGGGGCCCAACAATGAGCAGTTCTTC.